Below are 2 T cell receptor beta chains sequenced from a single sample in a study of T cells in Graves' hyperthyroidism and ophthalmopathy. The investigators amplified TCR beta CDR3 regions from RNA transcripts. TCR CDR3 underwent first-round RT-PCR with the HTBI primer set. MiXCR, applied by TCRdb to the multiplex PCR reads, yields one record per CDR3 protein. The table lists a few hundred thousand distinct CDR3 sequences, approximately 15% of them singletons. Sequencing was carried out using blood. The receptor source for this set is a woman aged 55-70 years with Graves' ophthalmopathy.

This clonotype was found a few times. The chain recombines TRBV7-2 with TRBJ2-5, with D tentatively TRBD1 or TRBD2 (6 bases each). This CDR3 comprises 15 residues. V lost 5 bases to trimming and J lost 1 base, with 14 bases between them. The germline V gene has CDR1 SGHTA and CDR2 FQGNSA. The DNA for the CDR3 is TGTGCCAGCAGCCCGGGGGCGGTAGCCCAAGAGACCCAGTACTTC. It specifies CASSPGAVAQETQYF.

The sample holds many counts of this clonotype. This chain uses TRBV18 with TRBJ1-1, with D possibly TRBD1 on 5 matching bases. CDR1 is KGHSH, CDR2 LQKENI, per germline. Trimming cost V 6 bases and J 4 bases, with 12 bases left between them. The CDR3 is 13 amino acids. The CDR3 DNA sequence: TGTGCCAGCTCCCTGTCCGGGGGCACTGAAGCTTTCTTT. Translated: CASSLSGGTEAFF.